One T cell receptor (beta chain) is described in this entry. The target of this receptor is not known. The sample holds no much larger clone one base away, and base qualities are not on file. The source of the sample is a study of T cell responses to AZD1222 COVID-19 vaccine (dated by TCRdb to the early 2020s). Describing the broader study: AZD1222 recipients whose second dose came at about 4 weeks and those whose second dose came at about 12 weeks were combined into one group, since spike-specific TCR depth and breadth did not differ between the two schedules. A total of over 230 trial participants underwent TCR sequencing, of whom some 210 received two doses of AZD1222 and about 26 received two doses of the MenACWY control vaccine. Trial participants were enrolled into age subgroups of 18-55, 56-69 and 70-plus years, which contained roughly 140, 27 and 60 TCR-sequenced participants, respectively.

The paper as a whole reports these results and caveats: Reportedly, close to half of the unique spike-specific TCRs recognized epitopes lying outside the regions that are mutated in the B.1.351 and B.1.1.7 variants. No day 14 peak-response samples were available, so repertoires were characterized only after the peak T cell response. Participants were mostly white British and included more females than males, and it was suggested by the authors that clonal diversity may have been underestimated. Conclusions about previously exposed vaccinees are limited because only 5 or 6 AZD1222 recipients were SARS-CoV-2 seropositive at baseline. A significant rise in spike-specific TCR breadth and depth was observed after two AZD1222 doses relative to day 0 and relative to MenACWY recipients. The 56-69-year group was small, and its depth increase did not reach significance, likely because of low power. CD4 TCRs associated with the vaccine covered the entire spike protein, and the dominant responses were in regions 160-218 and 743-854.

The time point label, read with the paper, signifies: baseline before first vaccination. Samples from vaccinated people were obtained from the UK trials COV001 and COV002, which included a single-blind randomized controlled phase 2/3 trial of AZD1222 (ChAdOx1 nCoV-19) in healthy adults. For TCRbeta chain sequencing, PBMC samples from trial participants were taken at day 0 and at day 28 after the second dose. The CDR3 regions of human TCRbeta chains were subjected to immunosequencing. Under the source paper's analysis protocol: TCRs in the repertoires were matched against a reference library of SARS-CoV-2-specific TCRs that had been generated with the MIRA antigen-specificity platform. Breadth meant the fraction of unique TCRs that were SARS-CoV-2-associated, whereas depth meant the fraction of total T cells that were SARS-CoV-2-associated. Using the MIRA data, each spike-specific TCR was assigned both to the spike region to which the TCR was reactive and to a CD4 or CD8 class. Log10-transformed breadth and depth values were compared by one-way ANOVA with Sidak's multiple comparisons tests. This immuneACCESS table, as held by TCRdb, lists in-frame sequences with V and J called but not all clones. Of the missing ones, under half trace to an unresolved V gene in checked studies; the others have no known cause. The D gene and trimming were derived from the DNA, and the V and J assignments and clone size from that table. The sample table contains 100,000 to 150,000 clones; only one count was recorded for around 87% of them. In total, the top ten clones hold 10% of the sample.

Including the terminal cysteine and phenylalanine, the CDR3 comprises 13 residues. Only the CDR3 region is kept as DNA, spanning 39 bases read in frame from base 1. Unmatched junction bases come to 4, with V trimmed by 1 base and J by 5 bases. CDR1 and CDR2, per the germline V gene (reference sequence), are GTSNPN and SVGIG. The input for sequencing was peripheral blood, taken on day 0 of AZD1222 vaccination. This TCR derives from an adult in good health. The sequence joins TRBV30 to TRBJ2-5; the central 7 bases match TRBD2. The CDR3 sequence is CAWSGGGRETQYF. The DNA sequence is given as TGTGCCTGGAGTGGGGGAGGGAGGGAGACCCAGTACTTC. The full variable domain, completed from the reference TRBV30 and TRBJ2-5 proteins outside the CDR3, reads SQTIHQWPATLVQPVGSPLSLECTVEGTSNPNLYWYRQAAGRGLQLLFYSVGIGQISSEVPQNLSASRPQDRQFILSSKKLLLSDSGFYLCAWSGGGRETQYFGPGTRLLVL.